Listed here are 25 T cell receptor beta chains from one sample, sequenced in a study of blood T cells in healthy people across ages. Through a sample-barcoded 5' primer and a J-beta primer mix, a second PCR was run for about 6 to 11 cycles. One entry per CDR3 protein results from TCRdb running MiXCR on the 5' RACE reads. The sample carries roughly 1,500,000 distinct CDR3 sequences, around two fifths recorded once. The material sequenced was blood. Receptors originate from a woman aged 18-30 years in good health.

The chain uses TRBV29-1 and TRBJ2-2; TRBD2 is a possible D gene (5 bases). V gave up 3 bases and J gave up 1 base, with 9 bases separating them. This CDR3 is built from 14 residues. Germline CDR1 SQVTM, CDR2 ANQGSEA. The CDR3 here is CSVDERGNTGELFF. In DNA form, the CDR3 reads TGCAGCGTTGATGAACGGGGGAACACCGGGGAGCTGTTTTTT.

The chain employs TRBV20-1 and TRBJ2-2; 14 nucleotides agree with TRBD2. The J segment lost 4 bases and the V segment lost 6 bases, leaving 7 bases of the junction unmatched. The CDR3 extends over 16 amino acids. Germline assignment: CDR1 DFQATT and CDR2 SNEGSKA (reference sequence). CDR3 amino acids: CSAPGLAGVGTGELFF. The CDR3 nucleotides read TGCAGTGCCCCGGGACTAGCGGGAGTGGGCACCGGGGAGCTGTTTTTT.

The gene calls are TRBV11-1 and TRBJ2-7, with 11 bases aligning to TRBD2. Per the germline V gene, CDR1 is SGHAT and CDR2 is FQDESV (reference sequence). The CDR3 totals 16 residues. V was pared by 5 bases and J by 2 bases, with 8 bases of the junction left unmatched. This CDR3 is CASSDSSGGTPYEQYF. The CDR3 nucleotides are TGTGCCAGCAGCGACTCTAGCGGGGGGACCCCCTACGAGCAGTACTTC.

V and J are TRBV20-1 and TRBJ2-5; D possibly corresponds to TRBD2 (5 bases). CDR1 and CDR2 (germline): DFQATT, SNEGSKA (reference sequence). Trimming removed 5 bases at V and 11 bases at J, with 21 bases between. The CDR3 has 13 amino acids. In nucleotides, the CDR3 is TGCAGTGCTGCTCAAGACGGAGGCGATGAGCAGTACTTC. Residues: CSAAQDGGDEQYF.

There are many counts of this clonotype. The chain carries TRBV12-3 or TRBV12-4 and TRBJ2-1; D is possibly TRBD2 (5 bases). V gave up 3 bases and J gave up 5 bases, with 8 bases separating them. This CDR3 has 13 residues. For the CDR3, the DNA is TGTGCCAGCAGTTTGTCTAGCAACAATGAGCAGTTCTTC. Translated: CASSLSSNNEQFF.

This clonotype has only a few counts. The chain carries TRBV7-2 and TRBJ2-1; 7 positions agree with TRBD2. V dropped 5 bases and J dropped 5; count of bases not matched to a gene: 12. CDR3 size: 16 residues. Looked up from germline, CDR1 is SGHTA and CDR2 is FQGNSA. The CDR3 here is CASSHPPGLADNEQFF. CDR3 nucleotides: TGTGCCAGCAGCCACCCCCCGGGGCTAGCGGACAATGAGCAGTTCTTC.

This clonotype was observed a few times. The J gene is TRBJ2-5, the V gene TRBV5-4; 9 bases fit TRBD2. Looked up from germline, CDR1 is SGHNT and CDR2 is YYREEE (reference sequence). The CDR3 has 15 amino acids. After removal of 0 bases from V and 11 bases from J, the junction contained 11 bases not matched to a gene. The CDR3 reads CASSLASGNPHEQYF. CDR3 coding DNA: TGTGCCAGCAGCTTGGCTAGCGGGAATCCCCATGAGCAGTACTTC.

This clonotype was seen only a few times. V and J are TRBV10-3 and TRBJ2-1; 14 bases agree with TRBD2. CDR1 is ENHRY, CDR2 SYGVKD, per germline. V gave up 10 bases and J gave up 3 bases; unmatched junction bases: 5. This CDR3 region has 15 residues. The DNA of the CDR3 is TGTGCCACCGGGGGGACTAGCGGGAGCTACAATGAGCAGTTCTTC. Translated: CATGGTSGSYNEQFF.

V usage is TRBV7-6 and J usage is TRBJ1-1, with 10 bases identical to TRBD1. Germline trimming cut 5 bases from V and 11 bases from J; bases unmatched to any gene: 5. Germline CDR1 and CDR2: SGHVS and FNYEAQ. The CDR3 runs to 12 residues. The CDR3 DNA follows: TGTGCCAGCAGCGGACCGGGACAGGGGGCTTTCTTT. Amino acids: CASSGPGQGAFF.

In this sample, this clonotype turned up many times. The chain combines TRBV3-1 with TRBJ2-7; 12 bases match TRBD2. V lost 3 bases to trimming and J lost 4 bases; unmatched junction nucleotides: 4. CDR1 and CDR2 (germline): LGHDT, YNNKEL (reference sequence). This CDR3 region has 15 residues. Here the CDR3 DNA reads TGTGCCAGCAGCCACTCCGGGACTAGCGGGTACGAGCAGTACTTC. Protein: CASSHSGTSGYEQYF.

The chain is built from TRBV7-6 and TRBJ2-7; D is uncertain. Trimming cost V 5 bases and J 5 bases, with 16 bases left between them. The CDR3 runs to 14 residues. CDR1 SGHVS and CDR2 FNYEAQ come from the germline V gene. The CDR3, as DNA: TGTGCCAGCAGCCTTACATCGGATCCCCACGAGCAGTACTTC. The encoded protein is CASSLTSDPHEQYF.

This clonotype was picked up a small number of times. This chain connects TRBV20-1 to TRBJ2-7, with 8 positions matching TRBD1. Germline assignment: CDR1 DFQATT and CDR2 SNEGSKA (reference sequence). V trimming: 4 bases; J trimming: 7 bases; junction bases outside the gene matches: 9. The CDR3 spans 13 residues. The CDR3 nucleotides read TGCAGTGCTATTCGACAGGGGAATGGGGAGCAGTACTTC. This gives the protein CSAIRQGNGEQYF.

The sample holds a few counts of this clonotype. V is TRBV6-6 and J is TRBJ1-2; 7 nucleotides align to TRBD1. Trimming cost V 5 bases and J 2 bases; bases outside gene matches: 8. CDR1 MNHNY and CDR2 SVGAGI come from the germline V gene (reference sequence). The CDR3 spans 15 residues. The CDR3 spells CASSTGTVLNYGYTF. As DNA, the CDR3 is TGTGCCAGCAGTACCGGGACAGTCTTGAACTATGGCTACACCTTC.

The J gene is TRBJ2-7, the V gene TRBV18; 8 positions match TRBD2. V lost 0 bases to trimming and J lost 3 bases; unmatched junction nucleotides: 4. Germline CDR1 reads KGHSH; CDR2 reads LQKENI. The CDR3 is made up of 15 amino acids. For the CDR3, the DNA is TGTGCCAGCTCACCACCGAGCGGGAGTGACTACGAGCAGTACTTC. As protein: CASSPPSGSDYEQYF.

In this sample, this clonotype turned up a few times. The gene calls are TRBV5-1 and TRBJ2-2; 8 nucleotides match TRBD1. Germline CDR1 reads SGHRS; CDR2 reads YFSETQ. V trimming: 1 base; J trimming: 5 bases; junction bases outside the gene matches: 10. The CDR3 has 17 residues. The CDR3 sequence is CASSLPSQGASTGELFF. Here the CDR3 DNA reads TGCGCCAGCAGCTTGCCTTCTCAGGGGGCGAGTACCGGGGAGCTGTTTTTT.

The chain combines TRBV20-1 with TRBJ2-1, with 11 bases aligning to TRBD2. This CDR3 spans 16 amino acids. V gave up 1 base and J gave up 6 bases; unmatched junction bases: 8. Germline V gene lookup returns CDR1 DFQATT and CDR2 SNEGSKA (reference sequence). As DNA, the CDR3 is TGCAGTGCTAGAGGCGGTGGGACTAGCGGTACCAATGAGCAGTTCTTC. It translates to CSARGGGTSGTNEQFF.

The rearrangement uses TRBV20-1 and TRBJ2-3, with 8 bases identical to TRBD2. V dropped 6 bases and J dropped 1; count of bases not matched to a gene: 9. The length of the CDR3 is 15 residues. Germline V gene sequence: CDR1 DFQATT, CDR2 SNEGSKA (reference sequence). The CDR3 region is CSAEDGGAGTDTQYF. DNA of the CDR3: TGCAGTGCGGAGGACGGGGGGGCGGGCACAGATACGCAGTATTTT.

V is TRBV27 and J is TRBJ2-7; D gene uncertain. CDR1 and CDR2 from the germline V gene are MNHEY and SMNVEV (reference sequence). The length of the CDR3 is 13 residues. Trimming pared 3 bases from V and 6 bases from J, leaving 12 bases between. The CDR3 coding sequence is TGTGCCAGCAGTTTCTCTCGCGAGCTCGAGCAGTACTTC. The encoded protein is CASSFSRELEQYF.

The J gene is TRBJ2-1, the V gene TRBV6-6, with 7 bases aligning to TRBD2. CDR1 and CDR2 from the germline V gene are MNHNY and SVGAGI (reference sequence). The CDR3 is 12 residues long. The J segment lost 5 bases and the V segment lost 10 bases, leaving 5 bases of the junction unmatched. CDR3 nucleotide sequence: TGTGCCACCAATCGGGGGGACAATGAGCAGTTCTTC. Translating gives CATNRGDNEQFF.

This clonotype has only a few counts. This chain links TRBV7-8 with TRBJ2-1; 14 bases map to TRBD2. The length of the CDR3 is 18 residues. The V gene end was trimmed by 7 bases and the J gene end by 3 bases; junction bases not matched to a gene: 11. CDR1 is SGHVS, CDR2 FQNEAQ, per germline. Here the CDR3 DNA reads TGTGCCAGCACCCAACGACTAGCGGGAGGGGAAGGCTACAATGAGCAGTTCTTC. The encoded protein is CASTQRLAGGEGYNEQFF.

Only a few counts were recorded for this clonotype. The gene calls are TRBV20-1 and TRBJ1-5, with TRBD1 as a possible D gene (6 bases). V was pared by 3 bases and J by 7 bases, with 10 bases between. The CDR3 covers 12 residues. Per the germline V gene, CDR1 is DFQATT and CDR2 is SNEGSKA (reference sequence). In DNA form, the CDR3 reads TGCAGTGCTAGTAGTGGGGGCCAGCCCCAGCATTTT. This codes for CSASSGGQPQHF.

Only a few counts were recorded for this clonotype. The J gene is TRBJ2-5, the V gene TRBV10-3; perhaps TRBD1 as D (6 bases). The V end was cut by 6 bases, the J end by 5 bases, with 16 bases between. The CDR3 covers 14 residues. Germline values: CDR1 ENHRY, CDR2 SYGVKD. The CDR3 here is CAISLDSSRETQYF. The DNA for the CDR3 is TGTGCCATCAGCCTGGACAGTTCCCGGGAGACCCAGTACTTC.

In this sample, this clonotype turned up a few times. This chain uses TRBV5-1 with TRBJ2-7, with TRBD1 as a possible D gene (5 bases). V was cut by 4 bases and J by 2 bases, with 16 bases left in between. Germline V gene data show CDR1 as SGHRS and CDR2 as YFSETQ. CDR3 length: 15 amino acids. DNA of the CDR3: TGCGCCAGCAGCCCCCTTGGGGTAGGGGCCTACGAGCAGTACTTC. Translation gives CASSPLGVGAYEQYF.

This clonotype was observed a handful of times. The chain employs TRBV27 and TRBJ2-1; D is undetermined. The last part of the DNA fits TRBJ2-7 better; the J call may be wrong. Germline CDR1 and CDR2: MNHEY and SMNVEV (reference sequence). The CDR3 is 14 amino acids. CDR3 bases: TGTGCCAGCAGCCCCTCGTCTAGTTACAATGAGCAGTACTTC. Protein: CASSPSSSYNEQYF.

This clonotype turned up a few times. This chain uses TRBV4-1 with TRBJ1-2; perhaps TRBD1 as D (5 bases). The CDR3 is 13 amino acids. The germline V gene encodes CDR1 MGHRA and CDR2 YSYEKL. V lost 1 base, J lost 8 bases, and 11 bases lay in between. Here the CDR3 reads CASSQVGTQGYTF. CDR3 nucleotide sequence: TGCGCCAGCAGCCAAGTCGGGACCCAGGGCTACACCTTC.